A selection of T cell receptor beta chains follows, all from one sample in a study of CD8+ T cells in alopecia areata. The protocol was immunoSEQ multiplex PCR, while the TCRdb copy is restricted to in-frame clones and leaves out a portion. Among approximately 89,000 clones listed, 40% to 55% were seen once. The source material was CD4+ T cells sorted from blood. These receptor sequences come from a human donor with alopecia areata. Both conserved end residues are part of each CDR3. Fields, in order: V gene, CDR3 protein.

v_gene: TRBV29-1
CDR3aa: CSVKDSSNQPQHF

v_gene: TRBV29-1
CDR3aa: CSVGDKLTGELFF

v_gene: TRBV10-3
CDR3aa: CAIRENGNEQFF

v_gene: TRBV29-1
CDR3aa: CSGGGGGPANTEAFF

v_gene: TRBV5-1
CDR3aa: CASSDTGNTGELFF

v_gene: TRBV30
CDR3aa: CAWRDLQGEAFF

v_gene: TRBV6-6
CDR3aa: CASSYFDSTGELFF

v_gene: TRBV19
CDR3aa: CASSTGQGGSYEQYF

v_gene: TRBV5-6
CDR3aa: CASSTGEAREQYF

v_gene: TRBV29-1
CDR3aa: CSVDFGGGQYF

v_gene: TRBV30
CDR3aa: CAWSEPSFGLTRHGYTF